This record covers a single TCR beta chain. The antigen remains unidentified. A read error may account for a junction end that differs from germline. The CDR3 consists of 17 residues. CDR1 and CDR2 (germline): MNHEY, SVGAGI. TCR beta cDNA came from about 0.55 ug total RNA, primed with a constant-region primer. What produced the TCR beta libraries was three nested multiplex PCR rounds using slightly modified ARM-PCR. Each of the first two PCR rounds ran approximately 11 cycles with TRBV1-TRBV30 forward and C-beta reverse primers. TCRdb ran MiXCR on the multiplex PCR reads and lists one entry per CDR3 protein. The table has over 35,000 distinct CDR3 sequences, around 72% seen once. This sample is part of a study of tumor-infiltrating lymphocytes in primary liver carcinoma. Study-level findings and limits: Just about 7.5-24% of leading clones were found in every one of five regions. Researchers found tumor-adjacent and tumor-blood pairs overlapped less than tumor region pairs. Tumor top-250-clone fractions significantly exceeded those of blood (p = 0.039).

Unsorted bulk tissue (roughly 17-32 mg) underwent RNA and DNA co-extraction. Chronic HBV infection affected patients, none of whom had received treatment. This sequence originates from a man aged 40-55 years with primary liver carcinoma and hepatitis B virus infection. Sample: liver tumor tissue from sampling region 2. Regarding subset: tumor region T2, inferior pole. The chain combines TRBV6-5 with TRBJ1-4; 11 bases align to TRBD1. The CDR3 DNA reads TGTGCCAGCAGCACCTGGACAGGGGGCGCGTATCGAGAAAAACTGGTTTTT. Its protein is CASSTWTGGAYREKLVF.